This TCR beta chain was identified during a study of shared clonotypes between healthy human individuals. Study-wide results and limits: An expected dependence of interdonor clonotype sharing on sequencing depth was noted.

Here immunoSEQ multiplex PCR was the method, and the copy in TCRdb shows in-frame clones only, minus some. This sample has 1.6 million or so clones; roughly 96% occur once, and the top ten carry roughly 1.2%. This clone has more than one count but fewer than ten. What it binds is not known. Other nucleotide sequences in the sample specify the same CDR3. V shed 0 bases and J 3 bases; nucleotides not matched to a gene: 4. This CDR3 has 15 residues. The germline V gene encodes CDR1 MGHRA and CDR2 YSYEKL. Sequenced sample: naive CD4+ T cells sorted from blood. Subset described: CD45RA+ positively selected. This clonotype originated in a man younger than 40 in good health. The chain links TRBV4-1 to TRBJ1-2, with TRBD1 matching 7 bases. The CDR3 is CASSQERGRDYGYTF. CDR3 nucleotide sequence: TGCGCCAGCAGCCAAGAGAGGGGGCGGGACTATGGCTACACCTTC.